This is a list of T cell receptor beta chains from one sample in a study of blood T cell repertoires in COVID-19. Repertoires were generated with immunoSEQ multiplex PCR, while TCRdb's copy carries only in-frame clones and drops some. Of about 110,000 clones in the sample, roughly four fifths are singletons; the top ten hold 11% to 15%. Sequenced input: peripheral blood. The source is a woman aged 60-75 years with acute or convalescent COVID-19. Both conserved end residues are part of each CDR3. Fields, in order: V gene, D gene, clone size, J gene, CDR3 protein, CDR3 DNA. The D gene is left open where the match is weak. Size is omitted from some rows. Given values are once, few, many or a class for expanded clones.

TRBV24-1	-	-	TRBJ2-1	CATSDPTSYNEQFF	TGTGCCACCAGTGACCCCACTTCCTACAATGAGCAGTTCTTC
TRBV7-9	-	few	TRBJ1-1	CASSLGGSMNTEAFF	TGTGCCAGCAGCTTAGGAGGCAGTATGAACACTGAAGCTTTCTTT
TRBV29-1	-	once	TRBJ1-2	CSTWTAGQLAYGYTF	TGCAGCACGTGGACAGCCGGACAGTTGGCCTATGGCTACACCTTC
TRBV5-4	TRBD2	-	TRBJ2-3	CASSLTVGSGASTDTQYF	TGTGCCAGCAGCTTGACGGTTGGTAGCGGGGCTTCCACAGATACGCAGTATTTT
TRBV4-2	-	-	TRBJ2-7	CASSQDRRDYEQYF	TGTGCCAGCAGCCAAGATCGGCGGGATTACGAGCAGTACTTC
TRBV20-1	-	-	TRBJ1-5	CSASRGWGLDQPQHF	TGCAGTGCTAGTAGGGGGTGGGGGCTAGATCAGCCCCAGCATTTT
TRBV11-2	TRBD1	-	TRBJ1-2	CASSLSQGSSYTF	TGTGCCAGCAGCTTATCACAGGGGAGTAGCTACACCTTC
TRBV7-3	TRBD1	once	TRBJ1-5	CASSGTGGQPQHF	TGTGCCAGCAGCGGGACAGGGGGGCAGCCCCAGCATTTT
TRBV13	TRBD2	-	TRBJ2-7	CASSPGREASFEQYF	TGTGCCAGCAGCCCCGGTCGGGAGGCATCGTTTGAGCAGTACTTC
TRBV27	TRBD1	-	TRBJ2-7	CASSSPDRGRYEQYF	TGTGCCAGCAGTTCCCCGGACAGGGGCAGATACGAGCAGTACTTC
TRBV10-3	TRBD1	-	TRBJ1-4	CAISESTGVYEKLFF	TGTGCCATCAGTGAGTCGACAGGGGTTTATGAAAAACTGTTTTTT
TRBV14	-	-	TRBJ2-5	CASSQGSGMGETQYF	TGTGCCAGCAGCCAAGGATCAGGGATGGGCGAGACCCAGTACTTC
TRBV19	-	-	TRBJ1-2	CASSIPQGAYGYTF	TGTGCCAGTAGTATCCCCCAGGGCGCATATGGCTACACCTTC
TRBV3-1/TRBV3-2	TRBD1	-	TRBJ2-7	CASSPRGDRVDEQYF	TGTGCCAGCAGCCCTCGGGGGGACAGGGTGGACGAGCAGTACTTC
TRBV19	TRBD1	-	TRBJ1-2	CASSRTGLGYGYTF	TGTGCCAGTAGTAGGACAGGGTTAGGCTATGGCTACACCTTC
TRBV4-2	TRBD1	once	TRBJ1-2	CASSPGQGGYGYTF	TGTGCCAGCAGCCCGGGGCAGGGGGGCTATGGCTACACCTTC
TRBV7-9	-	-	TRBJ1-1	CASSLVLPGGGTEAFF	TGTGCCAGCAGCTTAGTACTCCCCGGGGGGGGCACTGAAGCTTTCTTT
TRBV15	-	-	TRBJ1-5	CATSRDGQHNQPQHF	TGTGCCACCAGCAGAGATGGACAGCACAATCAGCCCCAGCATTTT
TRBV19	TRBD2	few	TRBJ2-1	CASSMSYLAGNNEQFF	TGTGCCAGTAGTATGTCGTATCTAGCGGGAAACAATGAGCAGTTCTTC
TRBV6-5	TRBD2	-	TRBJ2-1	CASSYYREEYNEQFF	TGTGCCAGCAGTTACTATCGGGAGGAGTACAATGAGCAGTTCTTC
TRBV21-1	-	once	TRBJ1-3	CASSTNDRGLGGNTIYF	TGTGCCAGCAGCACCAACGACAGGGGGCTAGGCGGAAACACCATATATTTT
TRBV9	-	-	TRBJ2-7	CARFLRCSYEQYF	TGTGCCCGTTTTTTGCGGTGCTCCTACGAGCAGTACTTC
TRBV23-1	TRBD1	-	TRBJ2-5	CASSPDRGRGETQYF	TGCGCCAGCTCACCCGACAGGGGGCGAGGAGAGACCCAGTACTTC
TRBV5-1	-	-	TRBJ1-1	CASSLARDWRKNTEAFF	TGCGCCAGCAGCTTGGCCCGTGACTGGCGGAAGAACACTGAAGCTTTCTTT
TRBV27	TRBD2	once	TRBJ2-1	CASSQHSGRNEQFF	TGTGCCAGCAGTCAGCATAGCGGGAGGAATGAGCAGTTCTTC
TRBV30	-	once	TRBJ1-2	CAWSVGQGSGGGYTF	TGTGCCTGGAGTGTAGGACAAGGCTCCGGGGGTGGCTACACCTTC
TRBV4-2	-	-	TRBJ1-1	CASSQVSGRLSTEAFF	TGTGCCAGCAGCCAAGTATCGGGGAGATTGAGCACTGAAGCTTTCTTT
TRBV7-9	TRBD1	-	TRBJ1-5	CASSFGTGRNQPQHF	TGTGCCAGCAGCTTCGGGACAGGACGAAATCAGCCCCAGCATTTT
TRBV5-4	TRBD2	-	TRBJ2-5	CASSLRLAVSETQYF	TGTGCCAGCAGCCTCAGACTAGCGGTTTCGGAGACCCAGTACTTC
TRBV27	TRBD1	many	TRBJ1-1	CASSNFGTAHEAFF	TGTGCCAGCAGCAACTTCGGGACAGCTCATGAAGCTTTCTTT
TRBV4-1	TRBD1	-	TRBJ1-3	CASRTDREGNTIYF	TGCGCCAGCAGGACCGACAGGGAAGGAAACACCATATATTTT
TRBV5-5	TRBD1	-	TRBJ2-7	CASSVSQGAVYEQYF	TGTGCCAGCAGCGTATCACAGGGGGCTGTCTACGAGCAGTACTTC
TRBV27	-	-	TRBJ1-2	CASRKEDYGYTF	TGTGCCAGCCGAAAGGAGGACTATGGCTACACCTTC
TRBV7-7	TRBD1	once	TRBJ1-3	CASSLDRGPGNTIYF	TGTGCCAGCAGCTTGGACAGGGGACCTGGAAACACCATATATTTT
TRBV3-1/TRBV3-2	TRBD1	-	TRBJ2-2	CASSQGTGTNTGELFF	TGTGCCAGCAGCCAAGGGACAGGGACGAACACCGGGGAGCTGTTTTTT
TRBV6-5	TRBD1	-	TRBJ1-5	CASTDREQPQHF	TGTGCCAGCACGGACAGGGAACAGCCCCAGCATTTT
TRBV27	TRBD2	-	TRBJ2-5	CASSLSRGGQETQYF	TGTGCCAGCAGTTTATCCCGGGGGGGACAAGAGACCCAGTACTTC
TRBV19	-	once	TRBJ1-6	CASTWGHQSPLHF	TGTGCCAGTACGTGGGGGCATCAATCACCCCTCCACTTT
TRBV18	-	-	TRBJ2-1	CASSPGWQGPYNEQFF	TGTGCCAGCTCACCAGGGTGGCAGGGCCCCTACAATGAGCAGTTCTTC
TRBV2	-	-	TRBJ1-2	CASSEALRESYTF	TGTGCCAGCAGTGAAGCGCTTCGGGAGAGCTACACCTTC
TRBV28	TRBD1	-	TRBJ2-7	CASGVRDRKSYEQYF	TGTGCCAGCGGAGTCCGGGACAGAAAGTCCTACGAGCAGTACTTC
TRBV19	TRBD2	-	TRBJ2-1	CASSTASGRNHEQFF	TGTGCCAGTAGTACGGCTAGCGGGAGGAACCATGAGCAGTTCTTC
TRBV11-2	-	-	TRBJ2-5	CASSSYIEETQYF	TGTGCCAGCAGCTCGTACATCGAAGAGACCCAGTACTTC
TRBV2	-	-	TRBJ1-2	CASSKDRSNYGYTF	TGTGCCAGCAGTAAGGACAGATCAAACTATGGCTACACCTTC
TRBV18	-	-	TRBJ1-2	CASSSGTRGYTF	TGTGCCAGCTCATCCGGGACAAGAGGCTACACCTTC